These T cell receptor beta chains were read from a single sample in a study of identical twins. TCRdb reanalysed the 5' RACE reads using MiXCR and keeps one entry per CDR3 protein. This sample carries over 600,000 distinct CDR3 sequences, roughly 20% of them seen once, and the ten largest clones take about 4.3%. These data are also associated with another study on T cells expressing NK-cell markers.

Sequencing was done on a sample of PBMCs. The receptors stem from a woman under 30 in good health. The CDR3 runs from the conserved cysteine through the conserved F or W. The order of the fields is D gene, J gene, clone size, V gene, CDR3 DNA, CDR3 protein. The D gene is left open where the match is weak. Where a row states a size, it is once, few, many or the class of an expanded clone; other rows omit it.

D gene: TRBD2; J gene: TRBJ2-3; clone size: few; V gene: TRBV4-2; CDR3 DNA: TGTGCCAGCAGCCGGACGCTAGCGGGGAGCACAGATACGCAGTATTTT; CDR3 protein: CASSRTLAGSTDTQYF
D gene: NA; J gene: TRBJ2-3; clone size: NA; V gene: TRBV29-1; CDR3 DNA: TGCAGCGTTCTACAGGGTACAGATACGCAGTATTTT; CDR3 protein: CSVLQGTDTQYF
D gene: TRBD2; J gene: TRBJ2-1; clone size: many; V gene: TRBV5-5; CDR3 DNA: TGTGCCAGCAGCCAGACTAGCGCTTACAATGAGCAGTTCTTC; CDR3 protein: CASSQTSAYNEQFF
D gene: NA; J gene: TRBJ2-7; clone size: few; V gene: TRBV19; CDR3 DNA: TGTGCCAGTAGTGTTAGAGACGAGCAGTACTTC; CDR3 protein: CASSVRDEQYF
D gene: NA; J gene: TRBJ1-2; clone size: NA; V gene: TRBV7-9; CDR3 DNA: TGTGCCAGCAGCTTAGGAGGGGCGCAGTCCGGCTATGGCTACACCTTC; CDR3 protein: CASSLGGAQSGYGYTF
D gene: TRBD1; J gene: TRBJ1-2; clone size: NA; V gene: TRBV5-1; CDR3 DNA: TGCGCCAGCAGCTTTGGGGCTTCAGGGGGCGGCGGCTACACCTTC; CDR3 protein: CASSFGASGGGGYTF
D gene: NA; J gene: TRBJ2-1; clone size: many; V gene: TRBV10-3; CDR3 DNA: TGTGCCATCAGTGCCTCAGGGGTCGCCTACAATGAGCAGTTCTTC; CDR3 protein: CAISASGVAYNEQFF
D gene: NA; J gene: TRBJ2-7; clone size: NA; V gene: TRBV4-3; CDR3 DNA: TGCGCCAGCAGTAAGTCCGCGGCCCTAAGCTCCTACGAGCAGTACTTC; CDR3 protein: CASSKSAALSSYEQYF
D gene: NA; J gene: TRBJ2-1; clone size: NA; V gene: TRBV5-1; CDR3 DNA: TGCGCCAGCAGCTTGGGCGGCAGGGTAATTGAGCAGTTCTTC; CDR3 protein: CASSLGGRVIEQFF
D gene: TRBD1; J gene: TRBJ2-6; clone size: few; V gene: TRBV5-6; CDR3 DNA: TGTGCCAGCAGCAGCCCGGGACAGTGGATATTCCTGACTTTC; CDR3 protein: CASSSPGQWIFLTF
D gene: NA; J gene: TRBJ2-5; clone size: few; V gene: TRBV5-1; CDR3 DNA: TGCGCCAGCAGCCTAGGACCGGATGAGACCCAGTACTTC; CDR3 protein: CASSLGPDETQYF
D gene: TRBD2; J gene: TRBJ2-3; clone size: NA; V gene: TRBV11-2; CDR3 DNA: TGTGCCAGCAGCTTACAATGGGCGGGAGGGACGCGTGCAGATACGCAGTATTTT; CDR3 protein: CASSLQWAGGTRADTQYF
D gene: TRBD2; J gene: TRBJ2-1; clone size: NA; V gene: TRBV7-6; CDR3 DNA: TGTGCCACCGGGGAGGGGCTCACCTACAATGAGCAGTTCTTC; CDR3 protein: CATGEGLTYNEQFF
D gene: TRBD2; J gene: TRBJ2-7; clone size: NA; V gene: TRBV7-2; CDR3 DNA: TGTGCCAGCAGCGTTAGCGGGAGGTATTACGAGCAGTACTTC; CDR3 protein: CASSVSGRYYEQYF
D gene: NA; J gene: TRBJ2-3; clone size: NA; V gene: TRBV20-1; CDR3 DNA: TGCAGTGCTCCAGCTCCTAGCACAGATACGCAGTATTTT; CDR3 protein: CSAPAPSTDTQYF
D gene: TRBD1; J gene: TRBJ1-2; clone size: few; V gene: TRBV20-1; CDR3 DNA: TGCAGTGCTGGAATTAGGACAGGAGGTGATGGCTACACCTTC; CDR3 protein: CSAGIRTGGDGYTF
D gene: NA; J gene: TRBJ2-1; clone size: NA; V gene: TRBV20-1; CDR3 DNA: TGCAGTGCTATGCGCCCAGGGAGCGGTGAGCAGTTCTTC; CDR3 protein: CSAMRPGSGEQFF
D gene: NA; J gene: TRBJ1-1; clone size: few; V gene: TRBV28; CDR3 DNA: TGTGCCAGCAGTTTAAATAGAGAGAACACTGAAGCTTTCTTT; CDR3 protein: CASSLNRENTEAFF
D gene: NA; J gene: TRBJ1-4; clone size: NA; V gene: TRBV6-1; CDR3 DNA: TGTGCCAGCAACAAAGGGTCCGGGGTTGATGAAAAACTGTTTTTT; CDR3 protein: CASNKGSGVDEKLFF
D gene: TRBD1; J gene: TRBJ2-7; clone size: many; V gene: TRBV12-3/TRBV12-4; CDR3 DNA: TGTGCCAGCAACAGGGGATTCTCCTACGAGCAGTACTTC; CDR3 protein: CASNRGFSYEQYF
D gene: NA; J gene: TRBJ2-5; clone size: NA; V gene: TRBV7-2; CDR3 DNA: TGTGCCAGCAGCCGGGTCGCTAGAGGAGAGACCCAGTACTTC; CDR3 protein: CASSRVARGETQYF
D gene: NA; J gene: TRBJ1-5; clone size: NA; V gene: TRBV12-3/TRBV12-4; CDR3 DNA: TGTGCCAGCAGTTTAGGTACGGATTATCAGCCCCAGCATTTT; CDR3 protein: CASSLGTDYQPQHF
D gene: NA; J gene: TRBJ2-3; clone size: few; V gene: TRBV10-1; CDR3 DNA: TGCGCCAGCAGTGGGTTTGGGGTTGGTACGCAGTATTTT; CDR3 protein: CASSGFGVGTQYF
D gene: NA; J gene: TRBJ1-1; clone size: NA; V gene: TRBV5-4; CDR3 DNA: TGTGCCAGCAGCTCCGCAGGGGATGGCACTGAAGCTTTCTTT; CDR3 protein: CASSSAGDGTEAFF
D gene: TRBD1; J gene: TRBJ1-1; clone size: NA; V gene: TRBV12-3/TRBV12-4; CDR3 DNA: TGTGCCAGCAGCTTGACAGGGTTTTCCACTGAAGCTTTCTTT; CDR3 protein: CASSLTGFSTEAFF
D gene: NA; J gene: TRBJ1-6; clone size: NA; V gene: TRBV2; CDR3 DNA: TGTGCCAGCAGTCTTGGGACCTCCTCACCCCTCCACTTT; CDR3 protein: CASSLGTSSPLHF
D gene: NA; J gene: TRBJ2-1; clone size: many; V gene: TRBV4-3; CDR3 DNA: TGCGCCAGCAGCCGGGGTGGCTCCTACAATGAGCAGTTCTTC; CDR3 protein: CASSRGGSYNEQFF
D gene: NA; J gene: TRBJ1-4; clone size: NA; V gene: TRBV7-9; CDR3 DNA: TGTGCCAGCGGAAGGCTTAATGAAAAACTGTTTTTT; CDR3 protein: CASGRLNEKLFF
D gene: NA; J gene: TRBJ2-7; clone size: NA; V gene: TRBV3-1; CDR3 DNA: TGTGCCAGCAGCCAAGATCGGGGCTCGGGGCAGTACTTC; CDR3 protein: CASSQDRGSGQYF
D gene: TRBD1; J gene: TRBJ2-7; clone size: few; V gene: TRBV15; CDR3 DNA: TGTGCCACCAGCATGGCCAGGACAGGCACCTACGAGCAGTACTTC; CDR3 protein: CATSMARTGTYEQYF
D gene: TRBD2; J gene: TRBJ2-5; clone size: many; V gene: TRBV10-3; CDR3 DNA: TGTGCCATCAGTGAGCCCGATACGGGACTAGCGGGAGGGCCAGGAGAGACCCAGTACTTC; CDR3 protein: CAISEPDTGLAGGPGETQYF
D gene: TRBD1; J gene: TRBJ2-1; clone size: NA; V gene: TRBV10-3; CDR3 DNA: TGTGCCATCAGTGATCAGACAGGGACCTACAATGAGCAGTTCTTC; CDR3 protein: CAISDQTGTYNEQFF
D gene: NA; J gene: TRBJ2-3; clone size: NA; V gene: TRBV5-1; CDR3 DNA: TGCGCCAGCGGATTTGCCTTCGGGGCAGATACGCAGTATTTT; CDR3 protein: CASGFAFGADTQYF
D gene: NA; J gene: TRBJ2-3; clone size: few; V gene: TRBV29-1; CDR3 DNA: TGCAGCGTTGTAGGTGGCAGGGACCTAGATACGCAGTATTTT; CDR3 protein: CSVVGGRDLDTQYF
D gene: NA; J gene: TRBJ2-3; clone size: NA; V gene: TRBV20-1; CDR3 DNA: TGCAGTGCTCGCATCGCAACAGATACGCAGTATTTT; CDR3 protein: CSARIATDTQYF
D gene: NA; J gene: TRBJ2-1; clone size: many; V gene: TRBV20-1; CDR3 DNA: TGCAGTGCTAGCGGGGGATTCAATGAGCAGTTCTTC; CDR3 protein: CSASGGFNEQFF
D gene: NA; J gene: TRBJ2-2; clone size: NA; V gene: TRBV5-5; CDR3 DNA: TGTGCCAGCAGCTTGGCGGCGTCGGCCGGGGAGCTGTTTTTT; CDR3 protein: CASSLAASAGELFF
D gene: NA; J gene: TRBJ2-3; clone size: NA; V gene: TRBV7-8; CDR3 DNA: TGTGCCAGCAGCGCCGCTAGGGCAGATACGCAGTATTTT; CDR3 protein: CASSAARADTQYF
D gene: TRBD1; J gene: TRBJ2-7; clone size: NA; V gene: TRBV6-1; CDR3 DNA: TGTGCCAGCAGTGGGGGGGGACAGGGTAACTACGAGCAGTACTTC; CDR3 protein: CASSGGGQGNYEQYF
D gene: NA; J gene: TRBJ2-7; clone size: few; V gene: TRBV9; CDR3 DNA: TGTGCCAGCAGCGTGGGTATTGGGGAGCAGTACTTC; CDR3 protein: CASSVGIGEQYF
D gene: NA; J gene: TRBJ1-2; clone size: few; V gene: TRBV6-5; CDR3 DNA: TGTGCCAGCAGTTACGTGAGGAGGGGTATCTATGGCTACACCTTC; CDR3 protein: CASSYVRRGIYGYTF
D gene: NA; J gene: TRBJ1-1; clone size: few; V gene: TRBV12-3/TRBV12-4; CDR3 DNA: TGTGCCAGCACCTCCGACAGCTACACTGAAGCTTTCTTT; CDR3 protein: CASTSDSYTEAFF
D gene: NA; J gene: TRBJ1-1; clone size: NA; V gene: TRBV6-6; CDR3 DNA: TGTGCCAGCAGCCTATGGGTGAACACTGAAGCTTTCTTT; CDR3 protein: CASSLWVNTEAFF
D gene: NA; J gene: TRBJ2-7; clone size: NA; V gene: TRBV7-2; CDR3 DNA: TGTGCCAGCAGCCCGGGGACTCCCTTTATGTACGAGCAGTACTTC; CDR3 protein: CASSPGTPFMYEQYF
D gene: TRBD1; J gene: TRBJ2-7; clone size: NA; V gene: TRBV10-3; CDR3 DNA: TGTGCCATCAGTGGTTCATCTGGACAGGGAGGATACGAGCAGTACTTC; CDR3 protein: CAISGSSGQGGYEQYF
D gene: NA; J gene: TRBJ1-2; clone size: many; V gene: TRBV15; CDR3 DNA: TGTGCCACCAGCAGAGAGGGGAATGGCTACACCTTC; CDR3 protein: CATSREGNGYTF
D gene: NA; J gene: TRBJ2-7; clone size: NA; V gene: TRBV2; CDR3 DNA: TGTGCCAGCTTAGGGTGGGGTCTGGGTTTCTACGAGCAGTACTTC; CDR3 protein: CASLGWGLGFYEQYF
D gene: TRBD1; J gene: TRBJ1-2; clone size: few; V gene: TRBV10-2; CDR3 DNA: TGCGCCAGCACCAACAAATTTATAGACAGGGTTGTCTACTATGGCTACACCTTC; CDR3 protein: CASTNKFIDRVVYYGYTF
D gene: NA; J gene: TRBJ2-1; clone size: few; V gene: TRBV12-3/TRBV12-4; CDR3 DNA: TGTGCCAGTAAAGGTCAGGTCAATGAGCAGTTCTTC; CDR3 protein: CASKGQVNEQFF
D gene: NA; J gene: TRBJ2-6; clone size: NA; V gene: TRBV20-1; CDR3 DNA: TGCAGTGCTAGAGAGGGGGGAAACTCTGGGGCCAACGTCCTGACTTTC; CDR3 protein: CSAREGGNSGANVLTF
D gene: NA; J gene: TRBJ1-2; clone size: NA; V gene: TRBV7-3; CDR3 DNA: TGTGCCAGCAGCTTAACCCAGGCGGGTGGCTACACCTTC; CDR3 protein: CASSLTQAGGYTF
D gene: NA; J gene: TRBJ1-1; clone size: many; V gene: TRBV2; CDR3 DNA: TGTGCCAGCAACAGGGCGGACACTGAAGCTTTCTTT; CDR3 protein: CASNRADTEAFF
D gene: NA; J gene: TRBJ2-5; clone size: many; V gene: TRBV12-3/TRBV12-4; CDR3 DNA: TGTGCCAGCAGTTCCGGACACTCTAGTTGGACCCAGTACTTC; CDR3 protein: CASSSGHSSWTQYF
D gene: NA; J gene: TRBJ2-3; clone size: NA; V gene: TRBV5-8; CDR3 DNA: TGTGCCAGCAGCTTGAGGCGAGGTTTGGATTCGGCAGATACGCAGTATTTT; CDR3 protein: CASSLRRGLDSADTQYF
D gene: NA; J gene: TRBJ1-2; clone size: many; V gene: TRBV6-1; CDR3 DNA: TGTGCCAGCAGCCTTCACGTAGGCTATGGCTACACCTTC; CDR3 protein: CASSLHVGYGYTF
D gene: TRBD2; J gene: TRBJ2-3; clone size: NA; V gene: TRBV12-3/TRBV12-4; CDR3 DNA: TGTGCCAGCAGTGACCCGGGACTAGTAACAGATACGCAGTATTTT; CDR3 protein: CASSDPGLVTDTQYF
D gene: NA; J gene: TRBJ2-7; clone size: NA; V gene: TRBV29-1; CDR3 DNA: TGCAGCGTGGTGTGGGGGGCCTACGAGCAGTACTTC; CDR3 protein: CSVVWGAYEQYF
D gene: TRBD2; J gene: TRBJ2-2; clone size: NA; V gene: TRBV4-1; CDR3 DNA: TGCGCCAGCAGCCAAGATCTGGTCCCCCGCAGGACTAGCGGGAGATACACCGGGGAGCTGTTTTTT; CDR3 protein: CASSQDLVPRRTSGRYTGELFF